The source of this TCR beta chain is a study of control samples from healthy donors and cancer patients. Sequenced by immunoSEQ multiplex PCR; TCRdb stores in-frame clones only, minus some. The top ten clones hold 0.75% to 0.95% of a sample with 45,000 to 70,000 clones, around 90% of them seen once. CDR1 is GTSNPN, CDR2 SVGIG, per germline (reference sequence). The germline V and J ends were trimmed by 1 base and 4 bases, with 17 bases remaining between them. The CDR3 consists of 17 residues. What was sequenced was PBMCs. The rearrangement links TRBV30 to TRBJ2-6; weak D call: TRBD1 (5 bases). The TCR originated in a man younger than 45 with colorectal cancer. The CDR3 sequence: CAWSALDSGSGANVLTF. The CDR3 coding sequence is TGTGCCTGGAGTGCACTCGATTCAGGGTCCGGGGCCAACGTCCTGACTTTC.